The clone carrying this T cell receptor (beta chain) turned up a few times. Antigen specificity is unknown. A multiplex PCR was run with 60 Vbeta primers and 13 Jbeta primers. Clones were read by immunoSEQ multiplex PCR, and TCRdb kept only the in-frame ones, dropping some. The table lists roughly 100,000 clones, 60% to 70% of them singletons. CDR1 LGHNA and CDR2 YNFKEQ come from the germline V gene. The CDR3 extends over 16 amino acids. The J segment lost 3 bases and the V segment lost 0 bases, leaving 4 bases of the junction unmatched. This specimen comes from a study of cytomegalovirus exposure and HLA in healthy donors. Study-wide points: The study had only CMV serostatus as immune exposure information. Across all donors, roughly uniform sequencing depth was an assumption of the presence/absence analyses.

The TCR sequence derives from a woman aged 50 to 65 in good health and CMV-seronegative. The sequenced sample was PBMCs. The chain links TRBV4-2 to TRBJ2-3, with 9 positions matching TRBD2. The CDR3 protein is CASSQDLAGLTDTQYF. The CDR3, as DNA: TGTGCCAGCAGCCAAGATCTAGCGGGACTGACAGATACGCAGTATTTT.